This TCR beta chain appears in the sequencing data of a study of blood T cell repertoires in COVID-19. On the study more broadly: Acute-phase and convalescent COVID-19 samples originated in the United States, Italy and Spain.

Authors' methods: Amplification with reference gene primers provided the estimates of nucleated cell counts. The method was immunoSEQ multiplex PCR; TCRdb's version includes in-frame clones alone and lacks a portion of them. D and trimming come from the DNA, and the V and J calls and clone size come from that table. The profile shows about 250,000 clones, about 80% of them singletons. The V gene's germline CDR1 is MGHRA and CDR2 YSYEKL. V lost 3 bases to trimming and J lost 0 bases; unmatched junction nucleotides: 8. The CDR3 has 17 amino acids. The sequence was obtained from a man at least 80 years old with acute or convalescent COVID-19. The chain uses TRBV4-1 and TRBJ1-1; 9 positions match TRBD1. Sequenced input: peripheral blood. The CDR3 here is CASSQSRDRVLNTEAFF. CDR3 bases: TGCGCCAGCAGCCAGTCCCGGGACAGGGTTTTGAACACTGAAGCTTTCTTT.